This T cell receptor (beta chain) was recorded in a study of blood T cells in healthy people across ages. Study observations and caveats: Strong correlation linked observed beta diversity and percent naive T cells.

Losses at the gene ends were 0 bases for V and 1 base for J; bases not matched to a gene: 3. This CDR3 spans 15 amino acids. The V gene's germline CDR1 is SGDLS and CDR2 YYNGEE. Comment on this clonotype: Its antigen is not identified.

Then a second PCR, running roughly 6 to 12 cycles, was carried out with a sample-barcoded 5' primer and a J-beta primer mix. From the 5' RACE reads, TCRdb called clonotypes with MiXCR, one entry per CDR3 protein. The sample has 1.5 million to 2 million distinct CDR3 sequences; 28% are singletons. The chain is built from TRBV9 and TRBJ1-1; TRBD1 aligns across 7 bases. The source is a woman in her twenties or thirties in good health. Sample: blood. The CDR3 loop reads CASSVGQGKNTEAFF. In nucleotides, the CDR3 is TGTGCCAGCAGCGTAGGACAGGGTAAGAACACTGAAGCTTTCTTT.